The 9 T cell receptor beta chains in this list originate from one sample, sequenced in a study of cytomegalovirus exposure and HLA in healthy donors. Both 60 Vbeta primers and 13 Jbeta primers went into the PCR. The repertoire was sequenced with immunoSEQ multiplex PCR; TCRdb's copy has only in-frame clones and lacks some. The sample carries approximately 190,000 clones, more than 65% recorded once. Sequencing input: PBMCs. These receptors came from a man aged 50-59 years in good health and CMV-seronegative.

This chain joins TRBV4-3 and TRBJ2-7; a possible D gene is TRBD2 (6 bases). The ends were cut back, 4 bases at V and 3 bases at J, with 10 bases in the middle. Germline values: CDR1 LGHNA, CDR2 YSLEER. The CDR3 is made up of 13 amino acids. The CDR3 spells CASSPGLHYEQYF. The CDR3 nucleotides read TGCGCCAGCAGCCCGGGACTCCACTACGAGCAGTACTTC.

The J gene is TRBJ1-2, the V gene TRBV4-1, with D maybe TRBD1 (6 bases). The CDR3 is 16 residues long. V dropped 1 base and J dropped 4 bases, with 16 bases sitting between them. CDR1 MGHRA and CDR2 YSYEKL come from the germline V gene. CDR3 coding DNA: TGCGCCAGCAGCCAAGGTTCCGGGGGGCCCATCTATGGCTACACCTTC. This encodes CASSQGSGGPIYGYTF.

The rearrangement links TRBV19 to TRBJ2-7; the D gene is possibly TRBD2 (5 bases). Germline V CDR1 and CDR2: LNHDA, SQIVND (reference sequence). The CDR3 spans 15 residues. V lost 6 bases, J lost 0 bases, and 15 bases lay in between. CDR3 loop: CASRPLGETSYEQYF. The CDR3 DNA reads as TGTGCCAGTAGACCCCTCGGGGAGACCTCCTACGAGCAGTACTTC. The full variable domain, rest sourced from reference TRBV19 and TRBJ2-7, is DGGITQSPKYLFRKEGQNVTLSCEQNLNHDAMYWYRQDPGQGLRLIYYSQIVNDFQKGDIAEGYSVSREKKESFPLTVTSAQKNPTAFYLCASRPLGETSYEQYFGPGTRLTVT.

V and J are TRBV27 and TRBJ2-3; 7 nucleotides line up with TRBD2. Trimming at V came to 4 bases and at J to 6 bases, leaving 4 bases not matched to a gene. The V gene's germline CDR1 is MNHEY and CDR2 SMNVEV (reference sequence). The CDR3 extends over 13 amino acids. The CDR3 DNA reads as TGTGCCAGCAGTTCTTACGGGAGGGATACGCAGTATTTT. This translates into CASSSYGRDTQYF.

The sample holds one count of this clone. V and J are TRBV4-1 and TRBJ1-3, with a possible D match to TRBD1 (5 bases). The CDR3 length is 15 residues. CDR1 is MGHRA, CDR2 YSYEKL, per germline. Trimming removed 2 bases from V and 0 bases from J, with 8 bases in between. In DNA, the CDR3 is TGCGCCAGCAGCCAACAGGGAAACTCTGGAAACACCATATATTTT. Amino acid sequence: CASSQQGNSGNTIYF.

A word on this clone: The same CDR3 is also encoded by other DNA sequences in this sample. V gene TRBV4-1 combines with J gene TRBJ1-1; possibly TRBD1 for D (6 bases). CDR3 size: 14 residues. The V gene's germline CDR1 is MGHRA and CDR2 YSYEKL. Trimming cost V 2 bases and J 1 base, with 8 bases left between them. CDR3 loop: CASSQLQGNTEAFF. CDR3 sequence (DNA): TGCGCCAGCAGCCAATTACAGGGGAACACTGAAGCTTTCTTT.

The chain is built from TRBV7-2 and TRBJ2-7; 9 nucleotides match TRBD1. V lost 1 base and J lost 4; bases outside the gene matches: 2. Germline V CDR1 and CDR2: SGHTA, FQGNSA. The CDR3 totals 14 residues. CDR3 in DNA: TGTGCCAGCAGCTTAGGGACAGGGGAATACGAGCAGTACTTC. It yields the protein CASSLGTGEYEQYF.

The chain recombines TRBV7-7 with TRBJ2-5, with D maybe TRBD1 (5 bases). CDR1 SSHAT and CDR2 FNYEAQ come from the germline V gene (reference sequence). V was pared by 5 bases and J by 1 base, with 8 bases between. This CDR3 is 13 amino acids long. For the CDR3, the DNA is TGTGCCAGCAGCCAGACAGCCCAAGAGACCCAGTACTTC. This sequence encodes CASSQTAQETQYF.

The sample holds a few counts of this clone. J is TRBJ1-2 and V is TRBV4-3, with unresolved D. The CDR3 loop spans 16 amino acids. V was clipped by 0 bases and J by 0 bases, with 11 bases between them. Germline V lookup: CDR1 LGHNA, CDR2 YSLEER. This CDR3 reads CASSQDGAEANYGYTF. In nucleotides, the CDR3 is TGCGCCAGCAGCCAAGATGGTGCAGAAGCTAACTATGGCTACACCTTC.